The present T cell receptor (beta chain) was sequenced within a study of neurological immune-mediated disorders. This clonotype has at least ten counts. Time point indicated: longitudinal time-point 3. A single run covered 15-18 subjects with over 180 million TCR-beta sequences. TCRdb re-derived calls from the 5' RACE reads in MiXCR, one entry per CDR3 protein. This sample yields 93,000 or so distinct CDR3 sequences, of which approximately 10% are seen a single time; 3.1% belongs to the top ten. This CDR3 spans 14 amino acids. V lost 7 bases and J lost 1; bases outside the gene matches: 6. Germline CDR1 and CDR2: SGDLS and YYNGEE.

The chain uses TRBV9 and TRBJ2-3; 7 bases are a match to TRBD2. The TCR sequence derives from a female donor with HTLV-1-associated myelopathy (HAM/TSP). The sample was PBMCs. CDR3 in amino acids: CASGSAGGTDTQYF. The CDR3 DNA reads TGTGCCAGCGGGAGCGCGGGGGGCACAGATACGCAGTATTTT.